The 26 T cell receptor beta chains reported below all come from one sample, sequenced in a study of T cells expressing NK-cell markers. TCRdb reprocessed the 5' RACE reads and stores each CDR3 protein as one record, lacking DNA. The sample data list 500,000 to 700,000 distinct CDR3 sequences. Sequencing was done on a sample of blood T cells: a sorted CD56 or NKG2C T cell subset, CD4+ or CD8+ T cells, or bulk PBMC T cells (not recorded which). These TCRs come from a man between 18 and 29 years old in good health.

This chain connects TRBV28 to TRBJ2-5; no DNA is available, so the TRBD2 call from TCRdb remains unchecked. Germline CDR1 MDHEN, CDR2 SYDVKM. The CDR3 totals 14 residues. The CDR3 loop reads CASLSGPPRETQYF.

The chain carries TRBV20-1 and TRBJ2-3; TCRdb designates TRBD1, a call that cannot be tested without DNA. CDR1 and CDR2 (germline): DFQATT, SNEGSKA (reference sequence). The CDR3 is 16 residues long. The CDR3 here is CSARDRDISSTDTQYF.

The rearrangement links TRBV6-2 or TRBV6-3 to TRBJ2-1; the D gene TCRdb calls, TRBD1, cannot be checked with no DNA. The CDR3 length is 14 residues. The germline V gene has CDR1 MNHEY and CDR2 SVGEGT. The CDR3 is CASIPDRGRDEQFF.

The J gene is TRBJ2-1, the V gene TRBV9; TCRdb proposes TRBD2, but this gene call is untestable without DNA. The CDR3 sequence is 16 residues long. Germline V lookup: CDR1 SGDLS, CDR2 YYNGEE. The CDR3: CASSGTSGRVYNEQFF.

The CDR3 region is CASSLLATNEQFF. The rearrangement joins TRBV12-3 or TRBV12-4 to TRBJ2-1; TCRdb returns TRBD2, unconfirmable since there is no DNA. CDR3 length equals 13 residues.

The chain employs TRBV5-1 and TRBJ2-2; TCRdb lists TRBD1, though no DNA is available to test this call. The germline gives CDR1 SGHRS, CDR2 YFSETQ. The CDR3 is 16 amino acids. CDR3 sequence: CASSSTGQGGTGELFF. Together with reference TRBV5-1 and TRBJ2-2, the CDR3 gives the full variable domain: KAGVTQTPRYLIKTRGQQVTLSCSPISGHRSVSWYQQTPGQGLQFLFEYFSETQRNKGNFPGRFSGRQFSNSRSEMNVSTLELGDSALYLCASSSTGQGGTGELFFGEGSRLTVL.

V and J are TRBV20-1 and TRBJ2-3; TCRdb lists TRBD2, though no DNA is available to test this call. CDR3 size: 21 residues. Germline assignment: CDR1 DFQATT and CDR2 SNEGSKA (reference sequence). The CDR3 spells CSARGLAEGKPTPLDTDTQYF.

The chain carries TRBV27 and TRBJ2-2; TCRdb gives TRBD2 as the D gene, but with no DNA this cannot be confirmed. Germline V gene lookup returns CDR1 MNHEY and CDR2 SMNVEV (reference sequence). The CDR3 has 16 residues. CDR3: CASSRGLAGVIGELFF.

CDR3 sequence reads: CASSRRVHGGRSDTQYF. The chain has TRBV5-1 and TRBJ2-3; there is no DNA to check the TCRdb D call of TRBD2. The germline V gene has CDR1 SGHRS and CDR2 YFSETQ. The CDR3 is 17 residues long.

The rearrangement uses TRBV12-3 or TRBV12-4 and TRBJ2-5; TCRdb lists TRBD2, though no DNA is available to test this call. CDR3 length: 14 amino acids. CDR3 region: CASSFGLAAETQYF.

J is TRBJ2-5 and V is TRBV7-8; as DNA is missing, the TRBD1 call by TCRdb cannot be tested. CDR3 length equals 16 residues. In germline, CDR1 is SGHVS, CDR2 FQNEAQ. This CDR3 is CASSLLPAGLGETQYF.

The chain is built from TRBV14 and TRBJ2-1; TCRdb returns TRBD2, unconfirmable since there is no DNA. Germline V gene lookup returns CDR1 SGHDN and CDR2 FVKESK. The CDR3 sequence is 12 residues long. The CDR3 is CASSPGLALRIF.

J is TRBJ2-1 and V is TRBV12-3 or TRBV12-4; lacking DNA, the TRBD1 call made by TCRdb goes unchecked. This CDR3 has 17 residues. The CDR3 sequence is CASSPGTGHLGTNEQFF.

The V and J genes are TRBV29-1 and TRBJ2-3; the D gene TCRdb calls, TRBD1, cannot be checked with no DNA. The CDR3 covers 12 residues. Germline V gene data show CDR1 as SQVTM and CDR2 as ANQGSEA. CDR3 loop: CSFGTGPDTQYF.

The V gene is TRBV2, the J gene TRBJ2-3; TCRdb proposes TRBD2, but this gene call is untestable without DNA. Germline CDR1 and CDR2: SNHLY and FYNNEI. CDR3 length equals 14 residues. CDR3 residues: CASGRGRGADTQYF.

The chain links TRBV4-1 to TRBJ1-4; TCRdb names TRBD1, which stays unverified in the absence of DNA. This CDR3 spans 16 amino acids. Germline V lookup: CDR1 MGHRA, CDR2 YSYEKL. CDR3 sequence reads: CASSQGATVYNEKLFF.

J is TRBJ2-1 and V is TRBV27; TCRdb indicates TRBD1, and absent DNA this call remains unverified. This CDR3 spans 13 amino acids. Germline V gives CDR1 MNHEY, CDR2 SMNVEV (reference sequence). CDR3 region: CASSGIAGGEQFF.

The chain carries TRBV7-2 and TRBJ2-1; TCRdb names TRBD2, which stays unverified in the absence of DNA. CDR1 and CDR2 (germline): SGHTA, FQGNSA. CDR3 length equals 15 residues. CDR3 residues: CASSPGLVPYNEQFF.

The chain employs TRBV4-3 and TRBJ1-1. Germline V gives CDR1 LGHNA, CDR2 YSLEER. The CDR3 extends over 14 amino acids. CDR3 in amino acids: CASTDDLGDTEAFF.

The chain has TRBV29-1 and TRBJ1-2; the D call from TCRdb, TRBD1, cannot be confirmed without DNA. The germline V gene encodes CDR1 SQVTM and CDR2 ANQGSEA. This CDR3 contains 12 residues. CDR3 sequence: CSVVRDSYGYTF.

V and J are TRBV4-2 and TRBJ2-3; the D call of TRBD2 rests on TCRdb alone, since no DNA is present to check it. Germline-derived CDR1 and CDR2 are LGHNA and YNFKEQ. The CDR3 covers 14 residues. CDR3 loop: CASSQGSATDTQYF.

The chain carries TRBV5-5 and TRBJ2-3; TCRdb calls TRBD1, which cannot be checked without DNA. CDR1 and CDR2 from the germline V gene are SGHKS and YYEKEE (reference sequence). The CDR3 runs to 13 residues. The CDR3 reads CATRQGLTDTQYF.

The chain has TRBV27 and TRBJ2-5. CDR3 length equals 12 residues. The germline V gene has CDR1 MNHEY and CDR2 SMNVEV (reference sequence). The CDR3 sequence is CASMGIVETQYF.

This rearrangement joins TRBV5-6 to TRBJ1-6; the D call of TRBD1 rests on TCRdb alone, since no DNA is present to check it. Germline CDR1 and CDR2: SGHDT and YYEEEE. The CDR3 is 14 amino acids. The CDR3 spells CASRTGTVNSPLHF.

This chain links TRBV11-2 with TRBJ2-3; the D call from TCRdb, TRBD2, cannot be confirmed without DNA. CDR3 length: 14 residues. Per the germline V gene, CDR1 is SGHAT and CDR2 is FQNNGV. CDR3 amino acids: CASRGLPSTDTQYF. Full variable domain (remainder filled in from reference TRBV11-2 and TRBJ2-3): EAGVAQSPRYKIIEKRQSVAFWCNPISGHATLYWYQQILGQGPKLLIQFQNNGVVDDSQLPKDRFSAERLKGVDSTLKIQPAKLEDSAVYLCASRGLPSTDTQYFGPGTRLTVL.

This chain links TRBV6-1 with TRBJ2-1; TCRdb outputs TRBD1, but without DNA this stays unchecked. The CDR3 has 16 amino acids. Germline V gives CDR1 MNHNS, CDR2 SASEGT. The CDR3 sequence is CASSLTAGQGYNEQFF.